This passage covers 21 T cell receptor beta chains from one sample sequenced in a study of blood T cell repertoires in COVID-19. Sequencing used immunoSEQ multiplex PCR; TCRdb keeps in-frame clones, though not all of them. The sample yields 84,000 or so clones, 88% seen once. The material sequenced was peripheral blood. Every receptor here comes from a man in his 70s with acute or convalescent COVID-19.

The chain couples TRBV11-2 to TRBJ1-2, with D tentatively TRBD1 (5 bases). Germline values: CDR1 SGHAT, CDR2 FQNNGV. V lost 6 bases to trimming and J lost 0 bases, with 8 bases between them. CDR3 length: 13 amino acids. The CDR3 region has the DNA TGTGCCAGCAGTAGACAGACTAACTATGGCTACACCTTC. Residues: CASSRQTNYGYTF. The full variable domain, with the rest looked up from reference TRBV11-2 and TRBJ1-2, is EAGVAQSPRYKIIEKRQSVAFWCNPISGHATLYWYQQILGQGPKLLIQFQNNGVVDDSQLPKDRFSAERLKGVDSTLKIQPAKLEDSAVYLCASSRQTNYGYTFGSGTRLTVV.

The rearrangement links TRBV10-3 to TRBJ2-7; 7 nucleotides line up with TRBD1. The germline V gene encodes CDR1 ENHRY and CDR2 SYGVKD. V was clipped by 7 bases and J by 2 bases; unmatched bases: 8. The CDR3 covers 14 residues. The CDR3 DNA reads as TGTGCCATCACCCCAGGGGGTGAGGCCTACGAGCAGTACTTC. It encodes CAITPGGEAYEQYF.

The chain has TRBV7-2 and TRBJ1-5; D perhaps matches TRBD1 (5 bases). Trimming shortened V by 4 bases and J by 7 bases, and 11 bases separated the two germline ends. Looked up from germline, CDR1 is SGHTA and CDR2 is FQGNSA. The CDR3 is made up of 13 amino acids. CDR3 DNA sequence: TGTGCCAGCAGCTCAGGGACTCTACAGCCCCAGCATTTT. Translated: CASSSGTLQPQHF.

The V gene is TRBV9, the J gene TRBJ2-1; no firm D call. This CDR3 comprises 15 residues. Trimming took 0 bases from V and 6 from J, leaving 13 bases between them. Germline V gene lookup returns CDR1 SGDLS and CDR2 YYNGEE. Written as DNA, the CDR3 is TGTGCCAGCAGCGTAGCGTCCGGGTTAGGCAATGAGCAGTTCTTC. It codes for CASSVASGLGNEQFF.

The chain is built from TRBV7-2 and TRBJ2-2; the match to TRBD2 covers 10 bases. This CDR3 contains 18 residues. Germline V CDR1 and CDR2: SGHTA, FQGNSA. J was trimmed by 2 bases and V by 2 bases; bases with no gene match: 8. The CDR3: CASSLFASGGINTGELFF. DNA of the CDR3: TGTGCCAGCAGCTTATTTGCTAGCGGGGGTATAAACACCGGGGAGCTGTTTTTT. Full variable domain (outside the CDR3, taken from reference TRBV7-2 and TRBJ2-2): GAGVSQSPSNKVTEKGKDVELRCDPISGHTALYWYRQSLGQGLEFLIYFQGNSAPDKSGLPSDRFSAERTGGSVSTLTIQRTQQEDSAVYLCASSLFASGGINTGELFFGEGSRLTVL.

This chain joins TRBV5-1 and TRBJ2-1; TRBD1 is a possible D gene (5 bases). The CDR3 runs to 12 residues. The ends were cut back, 4 bases at V and 8 bases at J, with 10 bases in the middle. The germline gives CDR1 SGHRS, CDR2 YFSETQ. The CDR3 loop is CASSVQGYEQFF. CDR3 nucleotide sequence: TGCGCCAGCAGCGTCCAGGGTTATGAGCAGTTCTTC.

V and J are TRBV6-2 or TRBV6-3 and TRBJ2-3, with 12 nucleotides matching TRBD2. The CDR3 spans 14 residues. Trimming removed 6 bases from V and 4 bases from J; junction bases left unmatched: 2. Germline V CDR1 and CDR2: MNHEY, SVGEGT. The CDR3 nucleotides read TGTGCCAGCAGCTCTAGCGGGAGGGCAGATACGCAGTATTTT. It is translated as CASSSSGRADTQYF.

This clone was counted once. The rearrangement uses TRBV7-8 and TRBJ2-5; TRBD2 aligns across 7 bases. The CDR3 spans 15 residues. The V segment lost 1 base and the J segment 3 bases; nucleotides outside the gene matches: 5. From germline, CDR1 is SGHVS and CDR2 FQNEAQ. The CDR3 protein is CASSLGEGFKETQYF. The CDR3 bases are TGTGCCAGCAGCTTAGGGGAGGGATTCAAAGAGACCCAGTACTTC.

This rearrangement joins TRBV10-3 to TRBJ2-1, with TRBD2 identical over 7 bases. This CDR3 spans 18 amino acids. The J segment lost 0 bases and the V segment lost 3 bases, leaving 11 bases of the junction unmatched. Germline loops: CDR1 ENHRY, CDR2 SYGVKD. The CDR3 is CAISDPSVGGSSYNEQFF. The CDR3 coding sequence is TGTGCCATCAGTGACCCGTCCGTAGGCGGGAGCTCCTACAATGAGCAGTTCTTC.

The V call is TRBV29-1, the J call TRBJ1-3, with D possibly being TRBD1 (6 bases). Deletions cut 0 bases from V and 5 bases from J, with 14 bases between. The CDR3 is 15 amino acids. Germline V gives CDR1 SQVTM, CDR2 ANQGSEA. DNA of the CDR3: TGCAGCGTTGAAGATTGGGACAATTACAGAAACACCATATATTTT. This codes for CSVEDWDNYRNTIYF.

This rearrangement joins TRBV10-3 to TRBJ2-7, with 7 bases matching TRBD1. The trim removed 0 bases at V and 6 bases at J, leaving 8 bases unmatched. Germline CDR1 is ENHRY and CDR2 is SYGVKD. There are 15 residues in the CDR3. The CDR3 DNA reads as TGTGCCATCAGTGAGTCCTTACAGGGGCTAGGCGAGCAGTACTTC. Protein product: CAISESLQGLGEQYF.

The genes are TRBV6-5 and TRBJ2-7; no reliable D call. Germline V lookup: CDR1 MNHEY, CDR2 SVGAGI. This CDR3 comprises 15 residues. The germline V and J ends were trimmed by 5 bases and 2 bases, with 16 bases remaining between them. CDR3 amino acids: CASSRLQQSTYEQYF. CDR3 DNA sequence: TGTGCCAGCAGTCGGCTACAGCAGTCTACCTACGAGCAGTACTTC.

The chain links TRBV28 to TRBJ1-2; 8 nucleotides line up with TRBD1. Germline assignment: CDR1 MDHEN and CDR2 SYDVKM. This CDR3 is built from 13 residues. The V and J ends lost 1 base and 7 bases, in that order; junction bases with no gene match: 2. The CDR3 nucleotides read TGTGCCAGCAGTTTATCAGGGGGCGGTGGCTACACCTTC. Amino acids: CASSLSGGGGYTF.

This chain uses TRBV9 with TRBJ2-5; 9 bases agree with TRBD2. Germline values: CDR1 SGDLS, CDR2 YYNGEE. This CDR3 has 16 amino acids. The J segment lost 2 bases and the V segment lost 0 bases, leaving 5 bases of the junction unmatched. In DNA form, the CDR3 reads TGTGCCAGCAGCGTAGGTTCTAGCGGGGTACAAGAGACCCAGTACTTC. As protein: CASSVGSSGVQETQYF.

The gene calls are TRBV6-4 and TRBJ2-7; 7 bases fit TRBD1. The CDR3 extends over 15 amino acids. Germline V gene data show CDR1 as MRHNA and CDR2 as SNTAGT. V gave up 2 bases and J gave up 7 bases; unmatched junction bases: 11. The CDR3 here is CASSDPDRSWKEQYF. Here the CDR3 DNA reads TGTGCCAGCAGTGACCCGGACAGGTCGTGGAAGGAGCAGTACTTC.

V and J are TRBV21-1 and TRBJ2-1; the DNA was not compared with TRBD2, the D call given in the table. TRBV21-1 is classified as a pseudogene. The CDR3 sequence is 16 residues long. CDR3 amino acids: CASRTLAGGPHNEQFF. The CDR3 DNA follows: TGTGCCAGCAGGACCTTAGCGGGGGGGCCCCACAATGAGCAGTTCTTC.

This sequence joins TRBV18 and TRBJ2-1; D might be TRBD2 (5 bases). The V gene's germline CDR1 is KGHSH and CDR2 LQKENI. V gave up 0 bases and J gave up 7 bases, with 16 bases separating them. CDR3 size: 16 residues. The CDR3, as DNA: TGTGCCAGCTCACCACCCGCCACCGGACTCCAGAATGAGCAGTTCTTC. Translation gives CASSPPATGLQNEQFF.

The chain links TRBV28 to TRBJ2-7; 7 nucleotides align to TRBD2. CDR1 is MDHEN, CDR2 SYDVKM, per germline. The V segment lost 5 bases and the J segment 3 bases; nucleotides outside the gene matches: 13. This CDR3 is 16 amino acids long. The DNA of the CDR3 is TGTGCCAGCAGTCCTAGCGGAGGACGGAACCTCTACGAGCAGTACTTC. Its translation is CASSPSGGRNLYEQYF.

This clone has only a few counts. V gene TRBV28 combines with J gene TRBJ1-5, with 8 bases matching TRBD1. Trimming at V came to 3 bases and at J to 6 bases, leaving 4 bases not matched to a gene. CDR3 length: 14 amino acids. CDR1 and CDR2 from the germline V gene are MDHEN and SYDVKM. The CDR3 sequence: CASSFGQGSQPQHF. The CDR3 coding sequence is TGTGCCAGCAGTTTCGGACAGGGAAGTCAGCCCCAGCATTTT.

The chain employs TRBV5-1 and TRBJ2-2, with D possibly being TRBD1 (5 bases). The ends were cut back, 0 bases at V and 4 bases at J, with 13 bases in the middle. CDR3 length: 16 residues. The germline V gene has CDR1 SGHRS and CDR2 YFSETQ. CDR3 in DNA: TGCGCCAGCAGCTTGGCGCAGGGTCCAGTCACCGGGGAGCTGTTTTTT. This gives the protein CASSLAQGPVTGELFF. Together with reference TRBV5-1 and TRBJ2-2, the CDR3 gives the full variable domain: KAGVTQTPRYLIKTRGQQVTLSCSPISGHRSVSWYQQTPGQGLQFLFEYFSETQRNKGNFPGRFSGRQFSNSRSEMNVSTLELGDSALYLCASSLAQGPVTGELFFGEGSRLTVL.

The chain uses TRBV7-3 and TRBJ2-1; 13 nucleotides align to TRBD2. This CDR3 contains 15 residues. Germline trimming cut 5 bases from V and 3 bases from J; bases unmatched to any gene: 1. Looked up from germline, CDR1 is SGHTA and CDR2 is FQGTGA. The CDR3 bases are TGTGCCAGCAGCAGGACTAGCGGGGGCTACAATGAGCAGTTCTTC. This encodes CASSRTSGGYNEQFF.